A selection of T cell receptor beta chains follows, all from one sample in a study of PD-1 blockade in classical Hodgkin lymphoma. TCRdb's copy holds only in-frame clones and misses some; the assay was immunoSEQ multiplex PCR. In the table there are under 20,000 clones, around 86% of which are singletons. Sequencing was carried out using CD4+ T cells from blood. The receptor set was obtained from a human donor with classical Hodgkin lymphoma. Each CDR3 is given with its conserved first and last residue. D genes are given only for firm matches. Expanded clones get a size class; other rows say once, few or many, or leave the size out.

clone size,J gene,V gene,D gene,CDR3 DNA,CDR3 protein
NA,TRBJ1-1,TRBV28,NA,TGTGCCAGTTCCAGAGACCCCGGGGGGAACACTGAAGCTTTCTTT,CASSRDPGGNTEAFF
NA,TRBJ1-4,TRBV2,NA,TGTGCCAGCAGTGAAGCGCTTCAGGGCGGAAAACTGTTTTTT,CASSEALQGGKLFF
NA,TRBJ2-7,TRBV7-9,NA,TGTGCCAGCAGCTTCGAACAGGGAGGATTGGGCTACGAGCAGTACTTC,CASSFEQGGLGYEQYF
NA,TRBJ2-1,TRBV5-1,NA,TGCGCCAGCAGGGCGGGAAGCGGTAGGGGGTCCTACAATGAGCAGTTCTTC,CASRAGSGRGSYNEQFF
NA,TRBJ2-3,TRBV6-1,NA,TGTGCCAGCAGAGAGCCCGGGAAAGCAGATACGCAGTATTTT,CASREPGKADTQYF
NA,TRBJ2-5,TRBV7-7,NA,TGTGCCAGCAGCCTGGGTCGACTAGTCCTCGGAGAGACCCAGTACTTC,CASSLGRLVLGETQYF
NA,TRBJ2-3,TRBV7-2,NA,TGTGCCAGCAGCTTTTACACAGATACGCAGTATTTT,CASSFYTDTQYF
NA,TRBJ2-7,TRBV7-9,TRBD2,TGTGCCAGCAACCGACTAGCTGGTTACGAGCAGTACTTC,CASNRLAGYEQYF
NA,TRBJ2-2,TRBV9,TRBD2,TGTGCCAGCAAGGTCACTAGCGGGAACACCGGGGAGCTGTTTTTT,CASKVTSGNTGELFF
NA,TRBJ2-2,TRBV2,NA,TGTGCCAGCAGTACAGCTACCGGGGAGCTGTTTTTT,CASSTATGELFF
NA,TRBJ2-2,TRBV27,TRBD2,TGTGCCAGCAGTAAAAGGGCGGGAGGGCCTTTTACCGCCGGGGAGCTGTTTTTT,CASSKRAGGPFTAGELFF
NA,TRBJ2-2,TRBV18,NA,TGTGCCAGCTCACCAAGTATCAACACCGGGGAGCTGTTTTTT,CASSPSINTGELFF
NA,TRBJ1-5,TRBV19,NA,TGTGCCAGTAGACTCGTGGGCAATCAGCCCCAGCATTTT,CASRLVGNQPQHF
NA,TRBJ1-4,TRBV19,TRBD1,TGTGCCAGTAGGCGACAGGGGGGGAGTGAAAAACTGTTTTTT,CASRRQGGSEKLFF
NA,TRBJ2-2,TRBV10-1,TRBD2,TGCGCCAGCAGCCCAAGGACTAGCGGCACCGGGGAGCTGTTTTTT,CASSPRTSGTGELFF
NA,TRBJ2-7,TRBV7-8,NA,TGTGCCAGCAGCTTAGGAGCCGGGGCAGCTTCCTACGAGCAGTACTTC,CASSLGAGAASYEQYF
NA,TRBJ2-5,TRBV25-1,NA,TGTGCCAGCCGGTCCTCGGGGACCCAGTACTTC,CASRSSGTQYF
NA,TRBJ1-3,TRBV13,NA,TGTGCCAGCAGCTTGATGGGGATATCTGGAAACACCATATATTTT,CASSLMGISGNTIYF
once,TRBJ2-5,TRBV4-1,NA,TGCGCCAGCAGCCACTTAAGCAAGGGGTCCCAAGAGACCCAGTACTTC,CASSHLSKGSQETQYF
NA,TRBJ2-4,TRBV28,NA,TGTGCCAGCAGCCGAGGGGGAACGGGCGACATTCAGTACTTC,CASSRGGTGDIQYF
NA,TRBJ2-1,TRBV19,TRBD2,TGTGCCAGCAGCTTACTAGCGGGATTAGTGAATGAGCAGTTCTTC,CASSLLAGLVNEQFF
NA,TRBJ2-1,TRBV19,TRBD1,TGTGCCAGTAGTACCATGTTTTTAGGGGGCCTGAGCTCCTACAATGAGCAGTTCTTC,CASSTMFLGGLSSYNEQFF
NA,TRBJ2-5,TRBV4-1,NA,TGCGCCAGCAGCCAAATCGGGACTTTAGAGACCCAGTACTTC,CASSQIGTLETQYF
NA,TRBJ2-2,TRBV6-1,NA,TGTGCCAGCAGTGAGCCTGGGGGTACCCCCGGGGAGCTGTTTTTT,CASSEPGGTPGELFF
few,TRBJ1-2,TRBV29-1,NA,TGCAGCGTTGTAAAGACGGTGAATGGCTACACCTTC,CSVVKTVNGYTF
NA,TRBJ2-1,TRBV19,TRBD1,TGTGCCAGTACTACAGGGGGCATCTACAATGAGCAGTTCTTC,CASTTGGIYNEQFF
few,TRBJ1-3,TRBV28,NA,TGTGCCAGCAGTACAGTCTCTGGAAACACCATATATTTT,CASSTVSGNTIYF
NA,TRBJ2-7,TRBV19,NA,TGTGCCAGTAGTATGACGGCCCTTAGCTCCTACGAGCAGTACTTC,CASSMTALSSYEQYF
few,TRBJ1-2,TRBV19,TRBD1,TGTGCCAGTAGTACACAGGGGGCGCCGGACTATGGCTACACCTTC,CASSTQGAPDYGYTF
NA,TRBJ2-3,TRBV7-9,TRBD2,TGTGCCAGCAGGGGGGGACTAGGTGGCACAGATACGCAGTATTTT,CASRGGLGGTDTQYF
NA,TRBJ2-1,TRBV6-1,NA,TGTGCCAGCAGTGAAATGAGGGGTGAGCAGTTCTTC,CASSEMRGEQFF
NA,TRBJ2-5,TRBV10-1,NA,TGCGCCAGTACCACTAGATTCTCGAAAGAGACCCAGTACTTC,CASTTRFSKETQYF
few,TRBJ2-4,TRBV27,NA,TGTGCCAGCAGCCCCAGGGGTGTGAACATTCAGTACTTC,CASSPRGVNIQYF
NA,TRBJ1-5,TRBV10-3,NA,TGTGCCATCAGTGAGTCGAGAGATCAGCCCCAGCATTTT,CAISESRDQPQHF
NA,TRBJ1-1,TRBV7-9,NA,TGTGCCAGCAGTCCCGACTTTAACACTGAAGCTTTCTTT,CASSPDFNTEAFF
NA,TRBJ2-7,TRBV19,NA,TGTGCCAGTAGCGTACAGGTCGACTCCTACGAGCAGTACTTC,CASSVQVDSYEQYF
NA,TRBJ2-2,TRBV19,NA,TGTGCCAGTAGTCTAAGAGGAATTCCCGGGGAGCTGTTTTTT,CASSLRGIPGELFF
NA,TRBJ2-4,TRBV6-5,NA,TGTGCCAGCAGTACGGGAGCCAAAAACATTCAGTACTTC,CASSTGAKNIQYF
once,TRBJ1-3,TRBV4-2,NA,TGTGCCAGCAGCCAAGATGTGACCGAGGGGTCGAACACCATATATTTT,CASSQDVTEGSNTIYF
few,TRBJ2-5,TRBV27,TRBD2,TGTGCCAGCCTCCCCTTCAGGACTAGCGGTGTACAAGAGACCCAGTACTTC,CASLPFRTSGVQETQYF
NA,TRBJ2-2,TRBV7-2,TRBD2,TGTGCCAGCAGCTTACTAGCGGGAGAGTTCGGGGAGCTGTTTTTT,CASSLLAGEFGELFF
few,TRBJ1-4,TRBV10-3,NA,TGTGCCATCAGTGAACTGGGGACGGGTGAAAAACTGTTTTTT,CAISELGTGEKLFF
NA,TRBJ1-1,TRBV5-6,NA,TGTGCCAGCAGATGGGCGGGGGAAAACACTGAAGCTTTCTTT,CASRWAGENTEAFF
once,TRBJ2-1,TRBV28,TRBD2,TGTGCCAGCAGTTTACCGGGCCCGGGGGGTGAGCAGTTCTTC,CASSLPGPGGEQFF
NA,TRBJ1-1,TRBV6-1,NA,TGTGCCAGCAGTGACGGCTTGCCGGGGAACACTGAAGCTTTCTTT,CASSDGLPGNTEAFF
NA,TRBJ2-7,TRBV5-1,NA,TGCGCCAGCAGCCCTGCAGGGAGCTGGCTCGAGCAGTACTTC,CASSPAGSWLEQYF
NA,TRBJ2-6,TRBV19,NA,TGTGCCAGTAGAAGTCCCCTCTCTGGGGCCAACGTCCTGACTTTC,CASRSPLSGANVLTF
NA,TRBJ2-7,TRBV5-6,NA,TGTGCCAGCAGCGCCCGCTCTGTCAGGCAGTACTTC,CASSARSVRQYF
NA,TRBJ2-3,TRBV4-1,TRBD2,TGCGCCAGCAGCTCCTTTATAATGGGGACTAGCGGCACAGATACGCAGTATTTT,CASSSFIMGTSGTDTQYF
NA,TRBJ2-7,TRBV28,NA,TGTGCCAGCAGTCCCCCGTGGCGCGAGCAGTACTTC,CASSPPWREQYF
NA,TRBJ1-1,TRBV19,TRBD1,TGTGCCAGTAGAGAAGATCCGGGACAGGGGGACACTGAAGCTTTCTTT,CASREDPGQGDTEAFF
NA,TRBJ1-1,TRBV19,NA,TGTGCCAGCAATCCCCCATTTGATGGCCCGGCTTTCTTT,CASNPPFDGPAFF
NA,TRBJ1-2,TRBV15,NA,TGTGCCACCAGCAGAGCCCGGGGGGCCTGGTATGGCTACACCTTC,CATSRARGAWYGYTF
NA,TRBJ1-3,TRBV25-1,TRBD1,TGTGCCAGCAGTGAGCCAGGGGGCGGCACCATATATTTT,CASSEPGGGTIYF
NA,TRBJ2-7,TRBV5-6,TRBD2,TGTGCCAGCAGAAGTCTAGCGGGAGGATGGGAGCAGTACTTC,CASRSLAGGWEQYF
few,TRBJ1-5,TRBV28,NA,TGTGCCAGCGGAAAAAGCGGGACGCTACTTTATCAGCCCCAGCATTTT,CASGKSGTLLYQPQHF
NA,TRBJ2-3,TRBV5-1,TRBD2,TGCGCCAGCAGCCTATCTGGGGCGGGAGTCACAGATACGCAGTATTTT,CASSLSGAGVTDTQYF
NA,TRBJ2-2,TRBV11-2,TRBD2,TGTGCCAGCAGCTTCAACAGACTAGCGGCCACCGGGGAGCTGTTTTTT,CASSFNRLAATGELFF
NA,TRBJ2-3,TRBV28,NA,TGTGCCAGCAGTGGACTTAGCGGACTAACAGATACGCAGTATTTT,CASSGLSGLTDTQYF